The present entry profiles one T cell receptor beta chain with its context. This record comes from a study of blood T cells in healthy people across ages. Using a J-beta primer mix together with a sample-barcoded 5' primer, a second PCR was run for roughly 6 to 11 cycles. A template-switch adaptor with 12 random nucleotides tagged each cDNA molecule. TCRdb reprocessed the 5' RACE reads with MiXCR, giving one entry per CDR3 protein. The sample has 550,000 to 750,000 distinct CDR3 sequences, under 25% seen once. Per germline, CDR1 SGHTA and CDR2 FQGNSA. This CDR3 contains 14 residues. Trimming removed 5 bases from V and 7 bases from J, with 15 bases in between.

The material sequenced was blood. The gene calls are TRBV7-2 and TRBJ2-1, with D uncertain. This clonotype was obtained from a man aged 70-80 years in good health. CDR3 sequence: CASSQGPARNEQFF. The CDR3 DNA is TGTGCCAGCAGCCAAGGACCAGCGAGAAATGAGCAGTTCTTC. The full variable domain, with the rest looked up from reference TRBV7-2 and TRBJ2-1, is GAGVSQSPSNKVTEKGKDVELRCDPISGHTALYWYRQSLGQGLEFLIYFQGNSAPDKSGLPSDRFSAERTGGSVSTLTIQRTQQEDSAVYLCASSQGPARNEQFFGPGTRLTVL.